Listed below are T cell receptor beta chains from one sample, sequenced in a study of T cell responses to AZD1222 COVID-19 vaccine. The protocol was immunoSEQ multiplex PCR, while the TCRdb copy is restricted to in-frame clones and leaves out a portion. The profile covers around 84,000 clones, with over 75% appearing a single time and about 10% taken by the ten largest. This specimen was peripheral blood, taken 28 days after the second AZD1222 dose. The origin of the receptors is an adult who received the AZD1222 COVID-19 vaccine. CDR3s include the opening cysteine and the closing phenylalanine or tryptophan. The D gene is left open where the match is weak. Where a row states a size, it is once, few, many or the class of an expanded clone; other rows omit it.

j_call,d_call,v_call,clone_size,cdr3_aa,cdr3_nt
TRBJ1-1,NA,TRBV19,NA,CASSILAGANTEAFF,TGTGCCAGTAGTATACTAGCGGGGGCGAACACTGAAGCTTTCTTT
TRBJ1-1,NA,TRBV14,NA,CASSHWTEPNTEAFF,TGTGCCAGCAGCCATTGGACCGAGCCGAACACTGAAGCTTTCTTT
TRBJ2-5,NA,TRBV11-3,once,CASSLYGEETQYF,TGTGCCAGCAGCTTATATGGGGAAGAGACCCAGTACTTC
TRBJ2-3,TRBD2,TRBV6-2/TRBV6-3,NA,CASSSLGLAGEDTQYF,TGTGCCAGCAGTTCGCTTGGACTAGCGGGGGAAGATACGCAGTATTTT
TRBJ1-4,NA,TRBV24-1,few,CAKYKQGYNEKLFF,TGTGCCAAATACAAACAAGGCTATAATGAAAAACTGTTTTTT
TRBJ2-1,NA,TRBV4-2,NA,CASSQVWGEQFF,TGTGCCAGCAGCCAAGTTTGGGGGGAGCAGTTCTTC
TRBJ1-1,NA,TRBV9,NA,CASSVAGTNTEAFF,TGTGCCAGCAGCGTAGCGGGAACGAACACTGAAGCTTTCTTT
TRBJ2-3,TRBD2,TRBV4-2,NA,CASSQVTGGDRADTQYF,TGTGCCAGCAGCCAAGTTACGGGGGGGGACCGGGCAGATACGCAGTATTTT
TRBJ1-1,NA,TRBV21-1,NA,CASPCHGAFF,TGTGCCAGCCCCTGCCATGGGGCTTTCTTT
TRBJ2-3,NA,TRBV5-1,NA,CASSLVGDTQYF,TGCGCCAGCAGCTTGGTAGGAGATACGCAGTATTTT
TRBJ1-2,NA,TRBV5-4,NA,CASSLGAGLANYGYTF,TGTGCCAGCAGCTTAGGGGCAGGGCTAGCTAACTATGGCTACACCTTC
TRBJ1-5,NA,TRBV18,NA,CASSPTDSNQPQHF,TGTGCCAGCTCACCGACGGATAGCAATCAGCCCCAGCATTTT
TRBJ2-6,NA,TRBV6-1,NA,CASSEGYSSGANVLTF,TGTGCCAGCAGTGAGGGGTACTCCTCTGGGGCCAACGTCCTGACTTTC
TRBJ1-2,NA,TRBV28,NA,CASSVLGGARTVGYTF,TGTGCCAGCAGTGTCTTAGGAGGGGCCCGGACAGTTGGCTACACCTTC
TRBJ2-5,NA,TRBV9,few,CASSVGAGPKETQYF,TGTGCCAGCAGCGTAGGGGCAGGGCCAAAAGAGACCCAGTACTTC
TRBJ2-1,NA,TRBV25-1,NA,CASTGHSTEQFF,TGTGCCAGCACCGGACATTCTACTGAGCAGTTCTTC
TRBJ1-1,NA,TRBV2,NA,CASSEATVNTEAFF,TGTGCCAGCAGTGAAGCGACAGTGAACACTGAAGCTTTCTTT
TRBJ2-1,NA,TRBV7-2,NA,CASSLGSGRGSYNEQFF,TGTGCCAGCAGCTTAGGGTCTGGGAGAGGCTCCTACAATGAGCAGTTCTTC
TRBJ1-1,NA,TRBV6-5,once,CASGANRNTEAFF,TGTGCCAGTGGGGCCAACAGGAACACTGAAGCTTTCTTT
TRBJ2-1,NA,TRBV6-5,NA,CASSQIGGTYNEQFF,TGTGCCAGCAGCCAGATAGGAGGGACCTACAATGAGCAGTTCTTC